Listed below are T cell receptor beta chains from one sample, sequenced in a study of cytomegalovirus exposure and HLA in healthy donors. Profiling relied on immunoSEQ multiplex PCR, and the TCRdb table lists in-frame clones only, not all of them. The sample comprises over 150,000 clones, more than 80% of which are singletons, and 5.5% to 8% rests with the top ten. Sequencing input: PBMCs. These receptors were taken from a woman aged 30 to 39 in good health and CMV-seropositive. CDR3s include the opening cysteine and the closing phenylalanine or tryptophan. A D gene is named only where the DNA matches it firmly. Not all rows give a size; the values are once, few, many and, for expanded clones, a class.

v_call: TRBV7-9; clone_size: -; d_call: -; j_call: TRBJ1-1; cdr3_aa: CASSLSHRYTEAFF; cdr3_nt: TGTGCCAGCAGCTTAAGTCACAGATACACTGAAGCTTTCTTT
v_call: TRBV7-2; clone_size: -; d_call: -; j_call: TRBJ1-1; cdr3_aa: CASSLARGTEAFF; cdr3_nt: TGTGCCAGCAGCTTAGCACGGGGGACTGAAGCTTTCTTT
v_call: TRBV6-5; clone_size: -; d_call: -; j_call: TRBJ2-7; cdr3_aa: CASSYSDRGSYEQYF; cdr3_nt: TGTGCCAGCAGTTACTCGGACAGAGGATCCTACGAGCAGTACTTC
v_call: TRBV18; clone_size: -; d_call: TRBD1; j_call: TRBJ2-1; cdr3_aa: CASSPDRGSSYNEQFF; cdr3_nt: TGTGCCAGCTCACCAGACAGGGGGAGCTCCTACAATGAGCAGTTCTTC
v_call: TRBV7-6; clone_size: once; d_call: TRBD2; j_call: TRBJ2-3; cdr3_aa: CASSLLSGGDTDTQYF; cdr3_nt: TGTGCCAGCAGCTTACTTAGCGGGGGGGACACAGATACGCAGTATTTT
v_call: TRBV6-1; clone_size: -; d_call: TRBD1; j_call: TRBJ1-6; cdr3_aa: CASSAGDRYNSPLHF; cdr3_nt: TGTGCCAGCAGTGCAGGGGACAGATATAATTCACCCCTCCACTTT
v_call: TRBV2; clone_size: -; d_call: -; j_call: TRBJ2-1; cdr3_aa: CASSYWTLYNEQFF; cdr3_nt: TGTGCCAGCAGTTATTGGACACTGTACAATGAGCAGTTCTTC
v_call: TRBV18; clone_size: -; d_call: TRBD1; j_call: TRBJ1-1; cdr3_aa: CASSLSGGTGGMNTEAFF; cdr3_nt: TGTGCCAGCTCTCTCTCCGGAGGGACAGGGGGTATGAACACTGAAGCTTTCTTT
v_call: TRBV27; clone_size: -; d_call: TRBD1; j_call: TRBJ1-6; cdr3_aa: CASSPYLTGIDSPLHF; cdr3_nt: TGTGCCAGCAGTCCCTACCTGACAGGGATAGATTCACCCCTCCACTTT
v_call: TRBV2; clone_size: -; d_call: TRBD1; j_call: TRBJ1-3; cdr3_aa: CASGDRVGGNTIYF; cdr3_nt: TGTGCCAGCGGGGACAGGGTGGGTGGAAACACCATATATTTT
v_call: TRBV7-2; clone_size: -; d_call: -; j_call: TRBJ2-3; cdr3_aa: CASSINRVTDTQYF; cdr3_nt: TGTGCCAGCAGTATTAACAGGGTGACAGATACGCAGTATTTT
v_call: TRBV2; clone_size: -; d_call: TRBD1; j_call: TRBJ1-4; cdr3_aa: CASSLDRGHEKLFF; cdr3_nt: TGTGCCAGCAGTCTTGACAGGGGGCACGAAAAACTGTTTTTT
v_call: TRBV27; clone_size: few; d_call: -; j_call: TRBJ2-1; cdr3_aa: CASSLWRGWVNEQFF; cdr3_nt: TGTGCCAGCAGTTTGTGGAGGGGCTGGGTTAATGAGCAGTTCTTC
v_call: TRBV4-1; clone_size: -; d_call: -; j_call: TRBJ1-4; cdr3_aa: CASSHPPPGTNEKLFF; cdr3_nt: TGCGCCAGCAGCCATCCCCCCCCCGGGACTAATGAAAAACTGTTTTTT
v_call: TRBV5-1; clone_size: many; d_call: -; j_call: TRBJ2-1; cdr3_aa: CASHEPSYNEQFF; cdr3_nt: TGCGCCAGCCATGAGCCCTCCTACAATGAGCAGTTCTTC
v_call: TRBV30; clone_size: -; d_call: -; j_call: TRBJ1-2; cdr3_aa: CAWSDRDCLNYGYTF; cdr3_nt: TGTGCCTGGAGTGATAGGGACTGCCTTAACTATGGCTACACCTTC
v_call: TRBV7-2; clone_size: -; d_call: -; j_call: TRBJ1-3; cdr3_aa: CASSPQFRGVGTIYF; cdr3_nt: TGTGCCAGCAGTCCTCAATTCAGGGGAGTAGGCACCATATATTTT
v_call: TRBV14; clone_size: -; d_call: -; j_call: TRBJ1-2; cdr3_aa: CASSQGAYGYTF; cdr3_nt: TGTGCCAGCAGCCAGGGGGCCTATGGCTACACCTTC
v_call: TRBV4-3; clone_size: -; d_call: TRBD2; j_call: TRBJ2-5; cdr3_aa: CASSQDGLAGDQETQYF; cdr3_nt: TGCGCCAGCAGCCAAGATGGGTTAGCGGGGGATCAAGAGACCCAGTACTTC
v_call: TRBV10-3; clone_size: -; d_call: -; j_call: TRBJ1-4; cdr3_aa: CAISGPGEEKLFF; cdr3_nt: TGTGCCATCAGTGGGCCAGGGGAGGAAAAACTGTTTTTT
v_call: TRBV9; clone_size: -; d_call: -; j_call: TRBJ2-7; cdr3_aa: CASSAAGATSTYEQYF; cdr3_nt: TGTGCCAGCAGCGCGGCAGGGGCCACCTCTACTTACGAGCAGTACTTC
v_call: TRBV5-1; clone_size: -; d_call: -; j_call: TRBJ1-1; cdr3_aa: CASSLARTEAFF; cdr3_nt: TGCGCCAGCAGCTTGGCTAGAACTGAAGCTTTCTTT
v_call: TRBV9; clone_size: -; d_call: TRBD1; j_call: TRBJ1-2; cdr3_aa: CASTTGTGGDYGYTF; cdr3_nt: TGTGCCAGCACAACGGGGACAGGGGGCGACTATGGCTACACCTTC
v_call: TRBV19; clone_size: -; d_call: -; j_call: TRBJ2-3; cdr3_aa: CASSIRTGRSTDTQYF; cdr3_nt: TGTGCCAGTAGTATTCGAACAGGGAGAAGCACAGATACGCAGTATTTT
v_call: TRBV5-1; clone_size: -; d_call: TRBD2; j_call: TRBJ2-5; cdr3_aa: CASSKGTSEETQYF; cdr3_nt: TGCGCCAGCAGCAAAGGGACTAGCGAAGAGACCCAGTACTTC
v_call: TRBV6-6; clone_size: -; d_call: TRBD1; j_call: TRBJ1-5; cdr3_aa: CASSPDRESQPQHF; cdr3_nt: TGTGCCAGCAGCCCCGACAGGGAGAGTCAGCCCCAGCATTTT
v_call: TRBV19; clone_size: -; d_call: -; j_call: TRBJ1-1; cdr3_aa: CASSINRDTVVGNTEAFF; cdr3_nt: TGTGCCAGTAGTATCAATCGGGACACGGTAGTGGGGAACACTGAAGCTTTCTTT
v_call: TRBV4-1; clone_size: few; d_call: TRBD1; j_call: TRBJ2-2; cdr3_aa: CASRRTGGPGELFF; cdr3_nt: TGCGCCAGCAGACGGACAGGGGGACCCGGGGAGCTGTTTTTT
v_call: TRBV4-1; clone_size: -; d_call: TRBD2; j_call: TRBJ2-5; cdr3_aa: CASSHGAGVSETQYF; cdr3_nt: TGCGCCAGCAGCCATGGGGCGGGGGTCTCAGAGACCCAGTACTTC
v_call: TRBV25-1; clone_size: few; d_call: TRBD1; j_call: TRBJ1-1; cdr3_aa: CASSERGPPSEAFF; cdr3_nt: TGTGCCAGCAGTGAAAGGGGGCCCCCCAGCGAAGCTTTCTTT
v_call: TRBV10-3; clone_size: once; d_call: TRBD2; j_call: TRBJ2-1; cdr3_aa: CAISGRTSGVYNEQFF; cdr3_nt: TGTGCCATCAGTGGAAGGACTAGCGGGGTATACAATGAGCAGTTCTTC
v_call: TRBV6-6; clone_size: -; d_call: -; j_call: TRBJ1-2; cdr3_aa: CASRAGGKGGYTF; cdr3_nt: TGTGCCAGCAGGGCGGGGGGCAAAGGGGGCTACACCTTC
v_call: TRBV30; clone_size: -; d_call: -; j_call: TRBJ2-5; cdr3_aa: CAWSVRGLETQYF; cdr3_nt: TGTGCCTGGAGTGTACGGGGACTGGAGACCCAGTACTTC
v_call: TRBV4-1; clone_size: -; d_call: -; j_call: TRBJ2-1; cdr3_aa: CASSQEKGRGLSSYNEQFF; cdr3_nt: TGCGCCAGCAGCCAAGAAAAGGGGCGGGGGCTAAGCTCCTACAATGAGCAGTTCTTC
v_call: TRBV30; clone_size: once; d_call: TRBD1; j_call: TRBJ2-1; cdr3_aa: CACQTGGVGQFF; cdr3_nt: TGTGCCTGTCAGACAGGGGGCGTCGGGCAGTTCTTC
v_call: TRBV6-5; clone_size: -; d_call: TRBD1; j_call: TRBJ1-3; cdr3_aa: CASSYGGDRAGNTIYF; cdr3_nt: TGTGCCAGCAGTTACGGCGGTGACAGGGCTGGAAACACCATATATTTT
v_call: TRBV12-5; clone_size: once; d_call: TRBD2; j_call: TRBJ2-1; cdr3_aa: CASGLRSGGARSINEQFF; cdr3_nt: TGTGCTAGTGGTTTGAGGAGCGGGGGGGCAAGGAGTATCAATGAGCAGTTCTTC
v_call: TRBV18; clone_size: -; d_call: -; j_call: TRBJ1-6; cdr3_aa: CASSPTKSSYNSPLHF; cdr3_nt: TGTGCCAGCTCACCAACCAAGAGCTCCTATAATTCACCCCTCCACTTT
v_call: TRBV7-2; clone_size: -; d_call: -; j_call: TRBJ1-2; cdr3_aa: CASSPSGEYGYTF; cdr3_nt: TGTGCCAGCAGCCCCTCGGGGGAGTATGGCTACACCTTC